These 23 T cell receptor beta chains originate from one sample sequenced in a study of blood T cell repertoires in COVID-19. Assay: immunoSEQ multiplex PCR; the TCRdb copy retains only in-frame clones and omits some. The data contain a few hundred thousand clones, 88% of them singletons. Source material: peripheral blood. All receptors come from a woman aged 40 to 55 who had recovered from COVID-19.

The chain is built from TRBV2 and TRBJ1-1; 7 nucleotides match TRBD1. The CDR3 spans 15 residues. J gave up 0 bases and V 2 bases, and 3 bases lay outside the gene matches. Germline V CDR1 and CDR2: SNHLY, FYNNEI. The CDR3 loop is CASSERGPMNTEAFF. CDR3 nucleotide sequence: TGTGCCAGCAGTGAAAGGGGGCCCATGAACACTGAAGCTTTCTTT.

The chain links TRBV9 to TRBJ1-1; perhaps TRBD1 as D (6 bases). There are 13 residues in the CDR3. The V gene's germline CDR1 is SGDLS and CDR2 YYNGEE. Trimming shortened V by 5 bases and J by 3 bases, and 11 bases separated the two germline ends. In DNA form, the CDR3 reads TGTGCCAGCAGACGACAGGAGGACACTGAAGCTTTCTTT. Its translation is CASRRQEDTEAFF.

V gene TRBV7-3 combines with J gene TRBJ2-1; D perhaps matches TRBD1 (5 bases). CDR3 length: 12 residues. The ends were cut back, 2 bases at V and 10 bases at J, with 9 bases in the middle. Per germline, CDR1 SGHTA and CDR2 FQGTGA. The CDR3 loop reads CASSLGAGEQFF. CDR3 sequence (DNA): TGTGCCAGCAGCTTAGGGGCCGGAGAGCAGTTCTTC.

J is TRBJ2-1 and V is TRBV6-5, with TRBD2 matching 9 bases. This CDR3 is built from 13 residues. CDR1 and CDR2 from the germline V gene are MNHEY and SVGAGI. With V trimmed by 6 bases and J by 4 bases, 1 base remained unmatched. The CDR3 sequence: CASRLAGYNEQFF. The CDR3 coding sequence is TGTGCCAGCAGGCTAGCGGGATACAATGAGCAGTTCTTC.

The chain's CDR3 is CSVGPRGDTEAFF. The DNA of the CDR3 is TGCAGCGTCGGACCCCGGGGGGACACTGAAGCTTTCTTT. This chain joins TRBV29-1 and TRBJ1-1; D is possibly TRBD1 (5 bases). The length of the CDR3 is 13 residues. V was shortened by 6 bases and J by 3 bases, with 14 bases between the two germline ends. Germline V lookup: CDR1 SQVTM, CDR2 ANQGSEA.

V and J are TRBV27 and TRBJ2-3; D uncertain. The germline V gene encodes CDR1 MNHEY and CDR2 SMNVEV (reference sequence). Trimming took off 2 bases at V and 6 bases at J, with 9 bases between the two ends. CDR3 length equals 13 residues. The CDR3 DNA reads TGTGCCAGCAGTTTAGGTCGCCAGGATACGCAGTATTTT. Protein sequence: CASSLGRQDTQYF.

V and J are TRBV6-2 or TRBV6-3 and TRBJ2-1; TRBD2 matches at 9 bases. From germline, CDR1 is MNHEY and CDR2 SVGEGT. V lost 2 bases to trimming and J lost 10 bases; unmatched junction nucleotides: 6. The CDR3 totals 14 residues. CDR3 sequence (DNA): TGTGCCAGCAGTTACCTTGCTAGCGGGATGGAGCAGTTCTTC. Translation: CASSYLASGMEQFF.

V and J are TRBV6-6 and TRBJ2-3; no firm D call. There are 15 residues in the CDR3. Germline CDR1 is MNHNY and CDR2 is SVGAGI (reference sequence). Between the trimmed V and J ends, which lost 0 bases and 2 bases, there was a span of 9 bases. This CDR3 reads CASSYSRPTTDTQYF. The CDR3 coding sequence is TGTGCCAGCAGTTACTCGAGGCCCACCACAGATACGCAGTATTTT.

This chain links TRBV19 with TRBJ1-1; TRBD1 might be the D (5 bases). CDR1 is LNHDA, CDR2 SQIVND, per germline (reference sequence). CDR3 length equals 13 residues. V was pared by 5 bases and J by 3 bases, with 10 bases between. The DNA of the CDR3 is TGTGCCAGTAGTTGGCGGGGGGACACTGAAGCTTTCTTT. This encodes CASSWRGDTEAFF.

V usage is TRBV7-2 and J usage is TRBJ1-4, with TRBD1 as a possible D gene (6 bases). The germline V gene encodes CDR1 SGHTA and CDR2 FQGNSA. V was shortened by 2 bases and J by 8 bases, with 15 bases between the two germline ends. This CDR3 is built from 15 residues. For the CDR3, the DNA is TGTGCCAGCAGCTTACCAAGGGCAGGGGAGGAAAAACTGTTTTTT. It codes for CASSLPRAGEEKLFF.

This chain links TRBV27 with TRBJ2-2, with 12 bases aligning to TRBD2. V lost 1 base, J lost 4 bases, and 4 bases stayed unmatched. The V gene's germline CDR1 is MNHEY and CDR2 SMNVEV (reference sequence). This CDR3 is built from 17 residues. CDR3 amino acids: CASSLLLAGGGTGELFF. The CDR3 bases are TGTGCCAGCAGTTTATTGCTAGCGGGAGGGGGCACCGGGGAGCTGTTTTTT.

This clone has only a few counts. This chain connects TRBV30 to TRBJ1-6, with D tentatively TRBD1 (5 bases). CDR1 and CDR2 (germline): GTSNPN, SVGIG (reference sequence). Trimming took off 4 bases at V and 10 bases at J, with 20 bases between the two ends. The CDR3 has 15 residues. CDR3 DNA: TGTGCCTGGACCCCCGGCGCGGGGGTTCAGTCACCCCTCCACTTT. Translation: CAWTPGAGVQSPLHF.

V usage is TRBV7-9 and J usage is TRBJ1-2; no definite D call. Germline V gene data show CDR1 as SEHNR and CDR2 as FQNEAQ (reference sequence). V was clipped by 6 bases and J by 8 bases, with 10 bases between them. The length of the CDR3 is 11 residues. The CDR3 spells CASRDPGGYTF. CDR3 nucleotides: TGTGCCAGCAGGGACCCGGGGGGCTACACCTTC.

CDR3 DNA sequence: TGTGCCAGCAGTGAAGCCAGAAACTATGGCTACACCTTC. This translates into CASSEARNYGYTF. The chain recombines TRBV2 with TRBJ1-2, with no clear D. CDR1 and CDR2 from the germline V gene are SNHLY and FYNNEI. This CDR3 comprises 13 residues. V shed 0 bases and J shed 2 bases, with 4 bases lying between them. Combining the CDR3 with reference TRBV2 and TRBJ1-2 gives the whole variable domain EPEVTQTPSHQVTQMGQEVILRCVPISNHLYFYWYRQILGQKVEFLVSFYNNEISEKSEIFDDQFSVERPDGSNFTLKIRSTKLEDSAMYFCASSEARNYGYTFGSGTRLTVV.

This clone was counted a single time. CDR3: CASSLGGGPVGETQYF. The DNA of the CDR3 is TGTGCCAGCAGCTTGGGGGGAGGGCCAGTAGGGGAGACCCAGTACTTC. The chain combines TRBV5-4 with TRBJ2-5; 7 positions agree with TRBD2. Per germline, CDR1 SGHNT and CDR2 YYREEE (reference sequence). The CDR3 has 16 amino acids. The junction had 10 bases not matched to a gene; V was cut back by 0 bases and J by 5 bases.

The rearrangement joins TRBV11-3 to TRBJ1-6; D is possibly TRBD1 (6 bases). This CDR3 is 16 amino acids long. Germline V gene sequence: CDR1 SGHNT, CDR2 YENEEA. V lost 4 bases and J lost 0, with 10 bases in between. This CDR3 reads CASSSQGSSYNSPLHF. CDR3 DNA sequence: TGTGCCAGCAGCTCACAGGGTAGCTCCTATAATTCACCCCTCCACTTT.

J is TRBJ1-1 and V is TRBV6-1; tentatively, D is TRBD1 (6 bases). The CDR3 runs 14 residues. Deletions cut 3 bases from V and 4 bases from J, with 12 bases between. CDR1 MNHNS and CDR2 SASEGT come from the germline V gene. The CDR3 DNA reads TGTGCCAGCAGTGAGAGGGGGTGGGGCACTGAAGCTTTCTTT. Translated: CASSERGWGTEAFF.

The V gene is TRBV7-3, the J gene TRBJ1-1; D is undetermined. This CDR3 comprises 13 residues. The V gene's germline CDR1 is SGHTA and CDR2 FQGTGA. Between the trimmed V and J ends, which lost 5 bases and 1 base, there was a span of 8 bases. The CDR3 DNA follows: TGTGCCAGCAGCCAGACACCGAACACTGAAGCTTTCTTT. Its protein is CASSQTPNTEAFF.

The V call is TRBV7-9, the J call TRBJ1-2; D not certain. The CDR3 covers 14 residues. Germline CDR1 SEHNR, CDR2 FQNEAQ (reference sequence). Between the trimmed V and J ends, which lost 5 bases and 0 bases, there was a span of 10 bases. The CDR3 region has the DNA TGTGCCAGCAGCCCCGGGGTGGCTAACTATGGCTACACCTTC. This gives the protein CASSPGVANYGYTF.

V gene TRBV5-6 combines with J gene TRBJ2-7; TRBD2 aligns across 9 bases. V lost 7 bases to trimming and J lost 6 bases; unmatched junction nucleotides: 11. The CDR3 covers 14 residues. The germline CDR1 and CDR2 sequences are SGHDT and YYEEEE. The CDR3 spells CASGVRGLASEQYF. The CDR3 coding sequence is TGTGCCAGCGGGGTCAGGGGACTAGCATCCGAGCAGTACTTC.

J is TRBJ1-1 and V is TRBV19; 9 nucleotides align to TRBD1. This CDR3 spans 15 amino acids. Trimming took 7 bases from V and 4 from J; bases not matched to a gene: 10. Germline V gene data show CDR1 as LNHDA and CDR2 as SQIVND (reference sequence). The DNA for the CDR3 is TGTGCCAGTACCCCCGGACAGGGGTTGGGCACTGAAGCTTTCTTT. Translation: CASTPGQGLGTEAFF.

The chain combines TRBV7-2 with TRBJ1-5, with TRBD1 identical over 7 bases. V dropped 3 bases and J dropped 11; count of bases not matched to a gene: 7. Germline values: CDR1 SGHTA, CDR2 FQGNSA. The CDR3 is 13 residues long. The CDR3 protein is CASSFQGVEAQHF. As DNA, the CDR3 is TGTGCCAGCAGCTTCCAGGGGGTTGAAGCCCAGCATTTT. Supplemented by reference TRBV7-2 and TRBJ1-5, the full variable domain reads GAGVSQSPSNKVTEKGKDVELRCDPISGHTALYWYRQSLGQGLEFLIYFQGNSAPDKSGLPSDRFSAERTGGSVSTLTIQRTQQEDSAVYLCASSFQGVEAQHFGDGTRLSIL.

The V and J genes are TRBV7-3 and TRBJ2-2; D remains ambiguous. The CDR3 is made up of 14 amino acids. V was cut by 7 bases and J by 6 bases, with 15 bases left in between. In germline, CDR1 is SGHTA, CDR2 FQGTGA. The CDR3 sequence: CASNTGVPAGELFF. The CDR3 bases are TGTGCCAGCAACACCGGAGTCCCGGCCGGGGAGCTGTTTTTT.